The 28 T cell receptor beta chains reported below all come from one sample, sequenced in a study of beta chain features in type 1 diabetes listed by TCRdb under 2018. Library construction relied on the immunoSEQ multiplex PCR assay. The High Capacity cDNA Reverse Transcription Kit was used to reverse transcribe all of the isolated RNA, meaning that expressed TCRB transcripts were what got sequenced. TCRdb carries this immuneACCESS record with in-frame sequences only. Its versions omit some clonotypes, under half of them owing to an unresolved V gene in the studies checked, with the rest unexplained. The sample data list some 410,000 clones, and 9.5% to 12% of these were observed just once. The ten top clones hold around 0.05% of the sample. The sequenced sample consisted of naive CD4+ T cells from blood. The intended sense of this specimen's cell subset or site label: true naive CD4+ T cells. Receptors were obtained from a woman in her late teens or twenties in good health.

Regarding this clone: This sample also contains other DNA sequences that code for the same CDR3. This chain links TRBV9 with TRBJ1-4; 9 bases align to TRBD1. The junction had 3 bases not matched to a gene; V was cut back by 2 bases and J by 7 bases. This CDR3 is built from 14 residues. Germline lookup yields CDR1 SGDLS and CDR2 YYNGEE. This chain's CDR3 is CASSVGQGGEKLFF. The CDR3 DNA reads TGTGCCAGCAGCGTGGGACAGGGAGGTGAAAAACTGTTTTTT.

Only a few counts were recorded for this clone. The chain employs TRBV7-2 and TRBJ2-3; TRBD2 aligns across 9 bases. The V and J ends lost 3 bases and 1 base, in that order; junction bases with no gene match: 5. Germline V gene data show CDR1 as SGHTA and CDR2 as FQGNSA. CDR3 length: 16 amino acids. The CDR3 DNA is TGTGCCAGCAGCTTCGTTAGCGGGAGTGGCACAGATACGCAGTATTTT. Residues: CASSFVSGSGTDTQYF.

This clone has a count of ten or more. The chain combines TRBV29-1 with TRBJ2-6; D is possibly TRBD1 (5 bases). CDR3 size: 14 residues. Trimming removed 4 bases at V and 4 bases at J, with 11 bases between. Per germline, CDR1 SQVTM and CDR2 ANQGSEA. For the CDR3, the DNA is TGCAGCGTTGTTGAAGGGGCCGGGGCCAACGTCCTGACTTTC. It encodes CSVVEGAGANVLTF.

This clone was seen a few times. The chain uses TRBV7-9 and TRBJ2-3; D remains ambiguous. This CDR3 has 14 residues. Germline V CDR1 and CDR2: SEHNR, FQNEAQ (reference sequence). Trimming left V 6 bases short and J 0 bases short, with 10 bases between. The CDR3 reads CASRPSRSTDTQYF. The CDR3 region has the DNA TGTGCCAGCAGACCGAGCCGGAGCACAGATACGCAGTATTTT.

This clone came up a few times. The chain joins TRBV11-2 to TRBJ2-5; TRBD2 matches 8 bases. The germline gives CDR1 SGHAT, CDR2 FQNNGV. Trimming cost V 8 bases and J 5 bases; bases outside gene matches: 16. The CDR3 has 16 amino acids. Here the CDR3 DNA reads TGTGCCAGCCGCCGAGGCGGGGGGCTTTCAGTTGAGACCCAGTACTTC. Translating gives CASRRGGGLSVETQYF.

This clone was found a few times. This chain connects TRBV30 to TRBJ1-5, with D perhaps matching TRBD1 (5 bases). CDR3 length equals 13 residues. Germline V gives CDR1 GTSNPN, CDR2 SVGIG (reference sequence). V lost 5 bases and J lost 6, with 14 bases in between. The CDR3 here is CAWASGQGQPQHF. The CDR3 nucleotides are TGTGCCTGGGCCTCGGGGCAGGGTCAGCCCCAGCATTTT.

This clone has a handful of counts. This sequence joins TRBV29-1 and TRBJ2-5; D gene ambiguous. Per germline, CDR1 SQVTM and CDR2 ANQGSEA. Trimming cost V 5 bases and J 4 bases, with 8 bases left between them. The CDR3 consists of 11 residues. Here the CDR3 reads CSVLPGETQYF. The CDR3 nucleotides are TGCAGCGTTTTACCGGGAGAGACCCAGTACTTC.

The chain carries TRBV15 and TRBJ2-2; possibly TRBD1 or TRBD2 for D (5 bases each). V was pared by 8 bases and J by 5 bases, with 18 bases between. Germline CDR1 reads LNHNV; CDR2 reads YYDKDF (reference sequence). The CDR3 runs 15 residues. This CDR3 is CATRSGQGGTGELFF. The CDR3 bases are TGTGCCACCCGATCCGGGCAGGGCGGGACCGGGGAGCTGTTTTTT.

This clone was found a few times. The chain joins TRBV11-3 to TRBJ1-1; D gene ambiguous. The V end lost 4 bases, the J end lost 1 base, and 10 bases lay between the germline ends. The CDR3 length is 14 residues. Germline CDR1 is SGHNT and CDR2 is YENEEA. DNA of the CDR3: TGTGCCAGCAGCTCCCGCGGATCGAACACTGAAGCTTTCTTT. Amino acids: CASSSRGSNTEAFF.

This clone was counted between two and nine times. V gene TRBV4-2 combines with J gene TRBJ2-1, with 8 positions matching TRBD1. Looked up from germline, CDR1 is LGHNA and CDR2 is YNFKEQ. The CDR3 spans 15 residues. Unmatched junction bases numbered 8, after V lost 0 bases and J lost 10 bases. CDR3 amino acids: CASSQEARTGYEQFF. The CDR3 nucleotides are TGTGCCAGCAGCCAAGAAGCCCGGACAGGGTACGAGCAGTTCTTC.

The gene calls are TRBV7-9 and TRBJ2-4; D is possibly TRBD1 (6 bases). The V and J ends lost 1 base and 4 bases respectively, with 8 bases between them. CDR1 is SEHNR, CDR2 FQNEAQ, per germline (reference sequence). The CDR3 extends over 14 amino acids. The CDR3 DNA reads TGTGCCAGCAGCTTAGGACAGGATAAAAACATTCAGTACTTC. It is translated as CASSLGQDKNIQYF.

The chain links TRBV7-9 to TRBJ2-5; D is tentatively TRBD1 or TRBD2 (5 bases each). Looked up from germline, CDR1 is SEHNR and CDR2 is FQNEAQ (reference sequence). This CDR3 contains 17 residues. Trimming removed 4 bases at V and 4 bases at J, with 22 bases between. Here the CDR3 DNA reads TGTGCCAGCAGCTCAGACCCCGACAGAGGGAAGGGAGAGACCCAGTACTTC. Translated, it gives CASSSDPDRGKGETQYF. Based on the CDR3 plus reference TRBV7-9 and TRBJ2-5, the full variable domain is DTGVSQNPRHKITKRGQNVTFRCDPISEHNRLYWYRQTLGQGPEFLTYFQNEAQLEKSRLLSDRFSAERPKGSFSTLEIQRTEQGDSAMYLCASSSDPDRGKGETQYFGPGTRLLVL.

The rearrangement joins TRBV13 to TRBJ2-5; D might be TRBD1 or TRBD2, each matching 5 bases. The germline V and J ends were trimmed by 5 bases and 4 bases, with 14 bases remaining between them. Germline V gene sequence: CDR1 PRHDT, CDR2 FYEKMQ (reference sequence). The CDR3 is 14 amino acids. The CDR3 protein is CASSPRGARETQYF. CDR3 DNA: TGTGCCAGCAGCCCGCGAGGGGCAAGAGAGACCCAGTACTTC.

This clone occurred a few times. With a much larger clone just one base away, this may be a read error. The sample carries other DNA sequences with the same CDR3. The chain uses TRBV9 and TRBJ2-3; D is ambiguous. There are 11 residues in the CDR3. The germline V and J ends were trimmed by 3 bases and 2 bases, with 1 base remaining between them. The germline gives CDR1 SGDLS, CDR2 YYNGEE. Here the CDR3 reads CASSATDTQYF. In DNA, the CDR3 is TGTGCCAGCAGCGCCACAGATACGCAGTATTTT.

This chain uses TRBV7-9 with TRBJ2-5; unclear D gene. Trimming took off 5 bases at V and 4 bases at J, with 11 bases between the two ends. Germline V gives CDR1 SEHNR, CDR2 FQNEAQ (reference sequence). CDR3 length: 13 residues. Here the CDR3 DNA reads TGTGCCAGCAGCCAAGACTCGGTAGAGACCCAGTACTTC. Translation gives CASSQDSVETQYF.

The rearrangement joins TRBV2 to TRBJ2-1; 11 bases map to TRBD2. Germline values: CDR1 SNHLY, CDR2 FYNNEI. The V segment lost 7 bases and the J segment 8 bases; nucleotides outside the gene matches: 10. This CDR3 is 15 amino acids long. CDR3 in DNA: TGTGCCAGCACCCGAAGACTAGCGGGATACGATGAGCAGTTCTTC. It specifies CASTRRLAGYDEQFF.

The J gene is TRBJ2-1, the V gene TRBV25-1, with D possibly being TRBD2 (5 bases). Germline lookup yields CDR1 MGHDK and CDR2 SYGVNS. The V gene lost 0 bases and the J gene lost 8 bases, with 11 bases spanning the gap. There are 14 residues in the CDR3. CDR3 in DNA: TGTGCCAGCAGTGAATACAGAGCGGTAGATGAGCAGTTCTTC. Translation: CASSEYRAVDEQFF. The entire variable domain, with the rest obtained from reference TRBV25-1 and TRBJ2-1, is as follows: EADIYQTPRYLVIGTGKKITLECSQTMGHDKMYWYQQDPGMELHLIHYSYGVNSTEKGDLSSESTVSRIRTEHFPLTLESARPSHTSQYLCASSEYRAVDEQFFGPGTRLTVL.

J is TRBJ2-1 and V is TRBV2, with 10 bases that match TRBD2. Trimming at V came to 2 bases and at J to 4 bases, leaving 2 bases not matched to a gene. Germline CDR1 and CDR2: SNHLY and FYNNEI. The CDR3 length is 15 residues. CDR3 DNA sequence: TGTGCCAGCAGTGAACTTAGCGGGGGGTACAATGAGCAGTTCTTC. Protein sequence: CASSELSGGYNEQFF.

In its sample, this clone was seen many times. V is TRBV29-1 and J is TRBJ1-5; a possible D gene is TRBD1 (6 bases). V shed 7 bases and J shed 4 bases, with 14 bases lying between them. The CDR3 consists of 13 residues. Germline V CDR1 and CDR2: SQVTM, ANQGSEA. In nucleotides, the CDR3 is TGCAGCGCAAACACAGGGCTGAATCAGCCCCAGCATTTT. Protein sequence: CSANTGLNQPQHF.

This clone has a handful of counts. The chain recombines TRBV4-1 with TRBJ1-1; D may be TRBD1 (6 bases). This CDR3 is 16 amino acids long. The ends were cut back, 8 bases at V and 0 bases at J, with 19 bases in the middle. From germline, CDR1 is MGHRA and CDR2 YSYEKL. The CDR3 region is CASGTPGHRMNTEAFF. The CDR3, as DNA: TGCGCCAGCGGTACTCCGGGACACCGAATGAACACTGAAGCTTTCTTT.

The V gene is TRBV29-1, the J gene TRBJ2-5; 7 bases are a match to TRBD1. V gave up 1 base and J gave up 7 bases; unmatched junction bases: 9. Per the germline V gene, CDR1 is SQVTM and CDR2 is ANQGSEA. CDR3 length equals 14 residues. The CDR3 DNA is TGCAGCGTTGAAGGGACAGGCCCGTCGAGGACCCAGTACTTC. Residues: CSVEGTGPSRTQYF.

V usage is TRBV2 and J usage is TRBJ2-1; 9 positions match TRBD1. V was pared by 4 bases and J by 4 bases, with 2 bases of the junction left unmatched. Germline CDR1 is SNHLY and CDR2 is FYNNEI. The CDR3 consists of 14 residues. CDR3 in DNA: TGTGCCAGCAGTGGTGGGACAGGGTACAATGAGCAGTTCTTC. Residues: CASSGGTGYNEQFF.

There are a few counts of this clone. The chain carries TRBV2 and TRBJ2-5; TRBD1 might be the D (5 bases). Germline CDR1 SNHLY, CDR2 FYNNEI. This CDR3 comprises 14 residues. V lost 6 bases and J lost 2, with 13 bases in between. CDR3 amino acids: CASRRTLLQETQYF. CDR3 bases: TGTGCCAGCAGGAGGACACTCTTGCAAGAGACCCAGTACTTC.

The chain uses TRBV4-3 and TRBJ2-3; 13 nucleotides match TRBD2. The CDR3 is 18 amino acids. Germline-derived CDR1 and CDR2 are LGHNA and YSLEER. V lost 1 base, J lost 0 bases, and 4 bases stayed unmatched. The CDR3 loop is CASSQGLAGGPSTDTQYF. CDR3 nucleotides: TGCGCCAGCAGCCAAGGACTAGCGGGAGGTCCAAGCACAGATACGCAGTATTTT.

This sequence joins TRBV5-1 and TRBJ2-3, with 11 nucleotides matching TRBD2. Looked up from germline, CDR1 is SGHRS and CDR2 is YFSETQ. This CDR3 has 16 amino acids. J gave up 4 bases and V 4 bases, and 8 bases lay outside the gene matches. The CDR3 coding sequence is TGCGCCAGCAGCACACCCACTAGCGGGAGTGCAGATACGCAGTATTTT. This gives the protein CASSTPTSGSADTQYF.

As to this clone: The junction shows a germline mismatch at one end, possibly a read error. V and J are TRBV29-1 and TRBJ2-1; 7 bases are shared with TRBD2. The CDR3 length is 14 residues. Germline lookup yields CDR1 SQVTM and CDR2 ANQGSEA. CDR3 amino acids: CSGGGLSPYSEQFF. CDR3 nucleotide sequence: TGCAGCGGTGGGGGACTATCCCCTTACAGTGAGCAGTTCTTC.

The chain has TRBV14 and TRBJ1-2; D is undetermined. V gave up 1 base and J gave up 5 bases, with 14 bases separating them. Germline CDR1 is SGHDN and CDR2 is FVKESK. The CDR3 is made up of 15 amino acids. The CDR3 region is CASSQVVRVGYGYTF. The CDR3 DNA sequence: TGTGCCAGCAGCCAAGTAGTTCGGGTCGGGTATGGCTACACCTTC.

This clone was detected only a few times. The chain is built from TRBV19 and TRBJ2-1; 8 positions agree with TRBD1. The germline V gene encodes CDR1 LNHDA and CDR2 SQIVND (reference sequence). CDR3 length: 16 amino acids. With 4 bases clipped from V and 4 bases from J, the junction kept 9 bases outside the gene matches. The DNA of the CDR3 is TGTGCCAGTAGTAGCGACGGGACAGGTCAATACAATGAGCAGTTCTTC. Its protein is CASSSDGTGQYNEQFF.